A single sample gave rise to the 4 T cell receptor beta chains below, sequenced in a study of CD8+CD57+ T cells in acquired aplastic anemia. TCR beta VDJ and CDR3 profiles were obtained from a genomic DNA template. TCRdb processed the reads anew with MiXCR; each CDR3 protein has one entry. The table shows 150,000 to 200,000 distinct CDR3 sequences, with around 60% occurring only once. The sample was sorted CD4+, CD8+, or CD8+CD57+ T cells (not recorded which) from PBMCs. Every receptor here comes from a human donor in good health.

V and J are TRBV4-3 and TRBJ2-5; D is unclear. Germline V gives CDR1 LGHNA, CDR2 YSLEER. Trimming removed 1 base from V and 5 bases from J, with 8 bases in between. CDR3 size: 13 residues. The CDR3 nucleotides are TGCGCCAGCAGCCAAGGGTCTCGGGAGACCCAGTACTTC. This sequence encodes CASSQGSRETQYF.

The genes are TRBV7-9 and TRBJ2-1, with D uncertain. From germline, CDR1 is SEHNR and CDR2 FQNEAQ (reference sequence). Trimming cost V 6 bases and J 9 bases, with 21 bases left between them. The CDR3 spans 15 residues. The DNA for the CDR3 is TGTGCCAGCAGAGATAGAAATCCCCGAGGCAGTGAGCAGTTCTTC. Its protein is CASRDRNPRGSEQFF.

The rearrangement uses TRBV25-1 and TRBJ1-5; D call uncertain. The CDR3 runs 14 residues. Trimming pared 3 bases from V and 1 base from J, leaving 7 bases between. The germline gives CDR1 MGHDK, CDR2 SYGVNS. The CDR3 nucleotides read TGTGCCAGCAGTGAGGATCTAAGCAATCAGCCCCAGCATTTT. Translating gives CASSEDLSNQPQHF.

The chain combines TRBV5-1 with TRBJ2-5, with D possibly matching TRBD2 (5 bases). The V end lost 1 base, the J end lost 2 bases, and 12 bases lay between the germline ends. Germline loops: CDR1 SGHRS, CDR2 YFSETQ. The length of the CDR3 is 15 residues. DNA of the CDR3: TGCGCCAGCAGCTTGCGGGGAGTAGCTCAAGAGACCCAGTACTTC. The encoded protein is CASSLRGVAQETQYF. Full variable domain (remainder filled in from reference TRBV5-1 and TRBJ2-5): KAGVTQTPRYLIKTRGQQVTLSCSPISGHRSVSWYQQTPGQGLQFLFEYFSETQRNKGNFPGRFSGRQFSNSRSEMNVSTLELGDSALYLCASSLRGVAQETQYFGPGTRLLVL.